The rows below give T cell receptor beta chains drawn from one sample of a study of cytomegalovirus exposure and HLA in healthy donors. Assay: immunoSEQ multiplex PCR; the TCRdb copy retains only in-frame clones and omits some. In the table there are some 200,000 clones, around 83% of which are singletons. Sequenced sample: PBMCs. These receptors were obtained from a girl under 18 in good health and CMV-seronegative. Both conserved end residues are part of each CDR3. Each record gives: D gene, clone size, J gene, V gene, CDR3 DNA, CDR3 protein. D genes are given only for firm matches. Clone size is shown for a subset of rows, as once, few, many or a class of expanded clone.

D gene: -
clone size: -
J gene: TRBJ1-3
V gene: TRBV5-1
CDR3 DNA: TGCGCCAGCAGCCTAGGGGGTTTCTCTGGAAACACCATATATTTT
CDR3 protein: CASSLGGFSGNTIYF

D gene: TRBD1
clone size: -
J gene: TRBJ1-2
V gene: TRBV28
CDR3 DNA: TGTGCCAGCAGTCCTGACAAGACAGGGCGGGTCTATGGCTACACCTTC
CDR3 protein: CASSPDKTGRVYGYTF

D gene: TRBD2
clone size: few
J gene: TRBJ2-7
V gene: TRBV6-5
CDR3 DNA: TGTGCCAGCAGGCCGCTGAGCGGGGGGGCGGGCGAGCAGTACTTC
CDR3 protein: CASRPLSGGAGEQYF

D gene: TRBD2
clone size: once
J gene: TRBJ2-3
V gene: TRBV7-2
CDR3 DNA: TGTGCCAGCAGCTTAGGACTAGCGGGGAGGGGGGCTAGCACAGATACGCAGTATTTT
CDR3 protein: CASSLGLAGRGASTDTQYF

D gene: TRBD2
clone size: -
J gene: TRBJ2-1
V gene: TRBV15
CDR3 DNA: TGTGCCACCAGCGGGGACTATATTTACAATGAGCAGTTCTTC
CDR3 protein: CATSGDYIYNEQFF

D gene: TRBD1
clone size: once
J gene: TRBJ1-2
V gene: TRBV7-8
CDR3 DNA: TGTGCCAGCAGCGGGGACAGGGGGATCAACTATGGCTACACCTTC
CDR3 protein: CASSGDRGINYGYTF

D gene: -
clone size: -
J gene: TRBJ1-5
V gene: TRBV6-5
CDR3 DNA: TGTGCCAGCAGCGGCTCTCCCAGAGGTGGTCAGCCCCAGCATTTT
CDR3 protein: CASSGSPRGGQPQHF

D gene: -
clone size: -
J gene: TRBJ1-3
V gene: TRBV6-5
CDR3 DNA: TGTGCCAGTGCCCGAGGAACTGGAAACACCATATATTTT
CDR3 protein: CASARGTGNTIYF

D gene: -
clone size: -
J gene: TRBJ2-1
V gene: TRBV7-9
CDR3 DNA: TGTGCCAGCAGAGAGCCGGGACACGGTTTAGGGCAGTTCTTC
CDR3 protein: CASREPGHGLGQFF

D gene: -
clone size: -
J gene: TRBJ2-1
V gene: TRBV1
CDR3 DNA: TGCACCAGCAGCCAAGAAATTGGTTGTAGCGGGGGCCCTAGCTCCTACAATGAGCAGTTCTTC
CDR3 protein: CTSSQEIGCSGGPSSYNEQFF

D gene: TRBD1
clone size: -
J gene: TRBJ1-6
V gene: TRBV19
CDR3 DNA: TGTGCCAGTAGTAGGGACAGACCTTCACCCCTCCACTTT
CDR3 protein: CASSRDRPSPLHF

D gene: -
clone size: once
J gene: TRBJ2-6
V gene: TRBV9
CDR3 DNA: TGTGCCAGCAGCGTACCCCGACAGGCTATCTCTGGGGCCAACGTCCTGACTTTC
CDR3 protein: CASSVPRQAISGANVLTF

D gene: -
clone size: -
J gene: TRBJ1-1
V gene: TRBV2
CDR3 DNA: TGTGCCAGCGGAGGGACTGAAGAAGCTTTCTTT
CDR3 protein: CASGGTEEAFF

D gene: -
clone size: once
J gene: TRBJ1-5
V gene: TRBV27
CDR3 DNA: TGTGCCAGCAGTTTATTCCCAGGTGCTGGCAATCAGCCCCAGCATTTT
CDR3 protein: CASSLFPGAGNQPQHF

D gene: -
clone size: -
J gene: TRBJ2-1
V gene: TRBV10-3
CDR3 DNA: TGTGCCATCAGTGAGAGGGGGAATGAGCAGTTCTTC
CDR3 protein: CAISERGNEQFF

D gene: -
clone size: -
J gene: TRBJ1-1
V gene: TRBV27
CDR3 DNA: TGTGCCAGCATATCGCTTCGGAGTGAAGCTTTCTTT
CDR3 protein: CASISLRSEAFF

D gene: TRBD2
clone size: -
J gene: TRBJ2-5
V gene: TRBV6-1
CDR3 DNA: TGTGCCAGCAGTGGACTAGCGGGGGGGCCGGAGACCCAGTACTTC
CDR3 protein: CASSGLAGGPETQYF

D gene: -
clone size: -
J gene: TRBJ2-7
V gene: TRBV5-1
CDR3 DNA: TGCGCCAGCAGCTTGGTCAGATCCTACGAGCAGTACTTC
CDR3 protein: CASSLVRSYEQYF

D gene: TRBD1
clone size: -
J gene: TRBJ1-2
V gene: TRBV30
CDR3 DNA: TGTGCCTGGAGTGAGGACAGGGGTACCTATGGCTACACCTTC
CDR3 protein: CAWSEDRGTYGYTF

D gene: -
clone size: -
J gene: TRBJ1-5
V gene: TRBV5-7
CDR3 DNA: TGTGCCAGCAGCTTAGGAGTAGCCGCTATCAATCAGCCCCAGCATTTT
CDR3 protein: CASSLGVAAINQPQHF

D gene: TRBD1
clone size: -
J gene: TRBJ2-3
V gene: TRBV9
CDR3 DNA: TGTGCCAGCAGCCCTGACAGGGTGACGCAGTATTTT
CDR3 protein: CASSPDRVTQYF

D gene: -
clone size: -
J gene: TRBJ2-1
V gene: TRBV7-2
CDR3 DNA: TGTGCCAGCACCGTTGGGGGGGGGCGATACAATGAGCAGTTCTTC
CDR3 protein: CASTVGGGRYNEQFF

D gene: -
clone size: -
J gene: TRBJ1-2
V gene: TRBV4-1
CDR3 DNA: TGCGCCAGCAGTGGGGGGGTATATGGCTACACCTTC
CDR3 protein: CASSGGVYGYTF

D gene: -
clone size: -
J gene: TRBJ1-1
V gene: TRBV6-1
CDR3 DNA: TGTGCCAGCAGTGTGACAGGTGTGAACACTGAAGCTTTCTTT
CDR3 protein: CASSVTGVNTEAFF

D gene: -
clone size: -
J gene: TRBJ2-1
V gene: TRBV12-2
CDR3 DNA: TGTGCAAGTCGCTTTGGCGGTCCGAGTGAGCAGTTCTTC
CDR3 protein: CASRFGGPSEQFF

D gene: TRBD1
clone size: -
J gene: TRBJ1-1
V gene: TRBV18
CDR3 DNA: TGTGCCAGCTCACGCGACGACAGGGTGAACACTGAAGCTTTCTTT
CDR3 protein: CASSRDDRVNTEAFF

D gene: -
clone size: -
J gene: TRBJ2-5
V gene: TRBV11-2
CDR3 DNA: TGTGCCAGCACTGCCAGAGTGGGGGCTGGGACCCAGTACTTC
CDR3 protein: CASTARVGAGTQYF

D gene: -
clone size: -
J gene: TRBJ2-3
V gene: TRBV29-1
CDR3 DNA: TGCAGCACACGGGGGGATGATGGGGGCTCAGATACGCAGTATTTT
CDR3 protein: CSTRGDDGGSDTQYF

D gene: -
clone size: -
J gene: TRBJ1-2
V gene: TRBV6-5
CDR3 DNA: TGTGCCAGCGCCCTTACCCACAGAGACTATGGCTACACCTTC
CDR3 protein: CASALTHRDYGYTF

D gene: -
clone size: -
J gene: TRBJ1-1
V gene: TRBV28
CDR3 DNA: TGTGCCAGCAGTTTATCGGTCGGGAAAGAAGCTTTCTTT
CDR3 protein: CASSLSVGKEAFF

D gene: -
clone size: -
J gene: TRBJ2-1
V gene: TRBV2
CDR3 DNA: TGTGCCAGCAGTGAATGGGTGCGGGAGCAGTTCTTC
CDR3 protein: CASSEWVREQFF

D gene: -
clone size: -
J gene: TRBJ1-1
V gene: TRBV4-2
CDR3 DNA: TGTGCCAGCAGCCAAGAAGGGGTAGGTAGGGTCACCACTGAAGCTTTCTTT
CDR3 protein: CASSQEGVGRVTTEAFF

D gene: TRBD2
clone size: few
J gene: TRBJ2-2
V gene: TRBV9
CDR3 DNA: TGTGCCAGCAGCTCCCAGGGTTACGGGGGGGGAGGGGAGCTGTTTTTT
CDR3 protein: CASSSQGYGGGGELFF

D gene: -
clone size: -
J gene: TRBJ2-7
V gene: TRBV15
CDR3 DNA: TGTGCCACCAGCAGAGGTACCCACAGTTACGAGCAGTACTTC
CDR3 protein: CATSRGTHSYEQYF

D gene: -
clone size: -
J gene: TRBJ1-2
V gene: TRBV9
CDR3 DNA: TGTGCCAGCAGCGTAGAATCGGGGGGGGCACCTACCTATGGCTACACCTTC
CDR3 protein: CASSVESGGAPTYGYTF